This T cell receptor beta chain was documented in a study of response to subunit inactivated influenza vaccine. Overall study findings and caveats: A suggestion made by the authors is that each seasonal influenza vaccination recruits few new T cells.

CDR3 length equals 12 residues. Germline lookup yields CDR1 MNHNY and CDR2 SVGAGI (reference sequence). With 5 bases removed from V and 4 bases from J, the gap between germline ends came to 7 bases. TCRdb reanalysed the RT-PCR reads using MiXCR and keeps one entry per CDR3 protein. The sample has about 310,000 distinct CDR3 sequences, approximately 21% seen once. This clonotype showed up many times. Its antigen is still unknown. The sequenced sample was PBMCs from blood, obtained 21 months after vaccination. The rearrangement uses TRBV6-6 and TRBJ2-3; D unresolved. The receptor was derived from a man aged 50-75 years who received an inactivated influenza vaccine. The CDR3 nucleotides read TGTGCCAGCAGTACCTTTCCAGATACGCAGTATTTT. Amino acids: CASSTFPDTQYF.